This T cell receptor beta chain was documented in a study of beta chain features in type 1 diabetes. Study-wide background: Comparable age, gender and cell yields were observed in patients relative to healthy donors. Whole-study findings and limits: VDJ junctions from type 1 diabetes patients carried fewer insertions and larger deletions. The similarity of naive, central memory and Treg TCRB repertoires appeared greater among patients than among healthy donors. Shorter TCRB CDR3s, moderately but significantly so, marked every one of the four CD4+ subsets in Type 1 diabetes patients.

Staining for CD45RO/CCR7/CD25/CD127/CD95/CD27 allowed sorting of CD4+ naive, central memory, regulatory and stem cell-like memory cells. Since all of the isolated RNA was reverse transcribed, expressed TCRB transcripts were what got sequenced. Repertoires were generated with immunoSEQ multiplex PCR, while TCRdb's copy carries only in-frame clones and drops some. The sample lists a few hundred thousand clones, around 12% occurring once. For this clone: Its antigen is as yet unknown.

This TCR came from a woman under 30 with type 1 diabetes. The sequenced sample consisted of naive CD4+ T cells from blood.

The CDR3 here is CASSLQQGFYEQYF. The CDR3 region has the DNA TGTGCCAGCAGCTTACAACAGGGTTTCTACGAGCAGTACTTC. The chain employs TRBV7-2 and TRBJ2-7; D may be TRBD1 (6 bases). V lost 2 bases to trimming and J lost 3 bases, with 11 bases between them. Germline V gene sequence: CDR1 SGHTA, CDR2 FQGNSA. The CDR3 is 14 residues long.